This T cell receptor beta chain was obtained from a study of blood T cell repertoires in COVID-19. Repertoires were generated with immunoSEQ multiplex PCR, while TCRdb's copy carries only in-frame clones and drops some. Of some 150,000 clones in the sample, about nine tenths were seen once. CDR3 length: 15 residues. Germline CDR1 is SGHAT and CDR2 is FQNNGV. With 3 bases removed from V and 6 bases from J, the gap between germline ends came to 15 bases. This clonotype originated in a woman in her forties or fifties with acute or convalescent COVID-19. Sequenced sample: peripheral blood. V is TRBV11-2 and J is TRBJ2-1; TRBD1 is a possible D gene (5 bases). The CDR3 spells CASSLQTAGANEQFF. Here the CDR3 DNA reads TGTGCCAGCAGCTTGCAGACCGCTGGGGCCAATGAGCAGTTCTTC.